Described below is a single T cell receptor (beta chain) sequence and its context. This sample is drawn from a study of cytomegalovirus exposure and HLA in healthy donors. V trimming: 6 bases; J trimming: 15 bases; junction bases outside the gene matches: 16. This CDR3 has 14 amino acids. In germline, CDR1 is KGHSH, CDR2 LQKENI. Both 60 Vbeta primers and 13 Jbeta primers went into the PCR. Profiling relied on immunoSEQ multiplex PCR, and the TCRdb table lists in-frame clones only, not all of them. The sample contains 120,000 to 150,000 clones, roughly 76% of which appear only once. The V gene is TRBV18, the J gene TRBJ2-1; TRBD1 matches 8 bases. The clonotype was recovered from a woman in her twenties or thirties in good health and CMV-seronegative. The sequenced sample consisted of PBMCs. CDR3: CASSPGQGFLGLFF. The CDR3 DNA reads as TGTGCCAGCTCTCCCGGACAGGGATTTTTAGGTTTGTTCTTC.